Listed below are T cell receptor beta chains from one sample, sequenced in a study of cytomegalovirus exposure and HLA in healthy donors. The table came from immunoSEQ multiplex PCR; TCRdb's copy has only in-frame clones and leaves some out. This sample has around 250,000 clones; around 90% occur once, and the top ten carry approximately 0.34%. Sequences were obtained from PBMCs. The receptors stem from a woman aged 18-29 years in good health and CMV-seronegative. Each CDR3 is given with its conserved first and last residue.

V gene	J gene	CDR3 protein
TRBV6-1	TRBJ1-6	CASSGARTDYNSPLHF
TRBV5-1	TRBJ1-1	CASSPWGGSMNTEAFF
TRBV27	TRBJ1-4	CASSSITANEKLFF
TRBV27	TRBJ2-2	CASSFLDRGLGTGELFF
TRBV2	TRBJ2-1	CASSEGGTSSYNEQFF
TRBV19	TRBJ2-2	CASSISRGQGGELFF
TRBV6-1	TRBJ1-1	CASRVGGAGTEAFF
TRBV2	TRBJ1-1	CASSDDILGSTEAFF
TRBV6-1	TRBJ1-6	CASSEDGQGLSSYNSPLHF
TRBV2	TRBJ1-3	CASSDSSTRNTIYF
TRBV18	TRBJ1-4	CASSEGERNEKLFF
TRBV25-1	TRBJ1-6	CASSEPRRTGFNSPLHF
TRBV5-6	TRBJ1-2	CASSRDFLLKGYTF
TRBV2	TRBJ1-3	CASCKGTKNTIYF
TRBV5-1	TRBJ1-6	CASSQRTGDPNSPLHF
TRBV28	TRBJ1-5	CASTGQGANQPQHF
TRBV27	TRBJ2-2	CASTQTGGAGELFF
TRBV9	TRBJ1-1	CASSVEGGPSRAFF
TRBV2	TRBJ1-4	CASSRRDSNNERLFF
TRBV5-6	TRBJ1-6	CASSVTGAHSPLHF
TRBV6-6	TRBJ2-1	CASTEGGSYNEQFF